Below are 4 T cell receptor beta chains sequenced from a single sample in a study of T cells in Graves' hyperthyroidism and ophthalmopathy. Amplified regions were TCR beta CDR3 sequences from RNA transcripts. First-round RT-PCR with HTBI primers amplified the TCR CDR3 region. One entry per CDR3 protein results from TCRdb running MiXCR on the multiplex PCR reads. The data contain approximately 640,000 distinct CDR3 sequences, 17% of them singletons. The sequenced material came from blood. These TCRs come from a man between 50 and 59 years old with Graves' hyperthyroidism.

V gene TRBV19 combines with J gene TRBJ2-1, with 11 bases that match TRBD1. CDR3 size: 14 residues. CDR1 is LNHDA and CDR2 is SQIVND in the germline V gene (reference sequence). V lost 4 bases, J lost 7 bases, and 3 bases stayed unmatched. As DNA, the CDR3 is TGTGCCAGTAGTACCGGGACAGGGGGGAATGAGCAGTTCTTC. This gives the protein CASSTGTGGNEQFF. Based on the CDR3 plus reference TRBV19 and TRBJ2-1, the full variable domain is DGGITQSPKYLFRKEGQNVTLSCEQNLNHDAMYWYRQDPGQGLRLIYYSQIVNDFQKGDIAEGYSVSREKKESFPLTVTSAQKNPTAFYLCASSTGTGGNEQFFGPGTRLTVL.

This clonotype was counted ten times or more. This chain joins TRBV29-1 and TRBJ2-7, with a weak D call TRBD2 (5 bases). The length of the CDR3 is 15 residues. V was shortened by 4 bases and J by 2 bases, with 18 bases between the two germline ends. The germline V gene encodes CDR1 SQVTM and CDR2 ANQGSEA. CDR3 sequence (DNA): TGCAGCGTTGTCTCCCCGAGGGATAAGACCTACGAGCAGTACTTC. Its protein product is CSVVSPRDKTYEQYF.

Many counts were recorded for this clonotype. This rearrangement joins TRBV6-1 to TRBJ2-1, with 12 bases matching TRBD2. J gave up 1 base and V 8 bases, and 3 bases lay outside the gene matches. The V gene's germline CDR1 is MNHNS and CDR2 SASEGT. This CDR3 region has 15 residues. As DNA, the CDR3 is TGTGCCAGCGAGGGACTAGCGGGTTCCTACAATGAGCAGTTCTTC. It translates to CASEGLAGSYNEQFF.

There are many counts of this clonotype. CDR3 amino acids: CASSYSVASGLQETQYF. As DNA, the CDR3 is TGTGCCAGCAGTTACTCGGTGGCTAGCGGGCTACAAGAGACCCAGTACTTC. This chain connects TRBV6-2 or TRBV6-3 to TRBJ2-5, with 8 bases identical to TRBD2. Germline trimming cut 0 bases from V and 2 bases from J; bases unmatched to any gene: 8. CDR1 is MNHEY and CDR2 is SVGEGT in the germline V gene. The CDR3 sequence is 17 residues long.